This T cell receptor (beta chain) was observed in a study of response to subunit inactivated influenza vaccine. In this sample, this clonotype turned up a few times. The germline V gene encodes CDR1 SGHTA and CDR2 FQGNSA. V dropped 1 base and J dropped 10 bases, with 13 bases sitting between them. CDR3 length: 13 amino acids. TCRdb ran MiXCR on the RT-PCR reads and lists one entry per CDR3 protein. The sample consists of 600,000 to 850,000 distinct CDR3 sequences, roughly 15% of them appearing once. The TCR sequence derives from a man over 45 who received an inactivated influenza vaccine. Sequenced here: PBMCs from blood, sampled less than 15 days before vaccination. This rearrangement joins TRBV7-2 to TRBJ1-1, with a weak D call TRBD1 (5 bases). CDR3 residues: CASSLDRPGGAFF. The CDR3 DNA follows: TGTGCCAGCAGCTTAGATCGGCCGGGGGGAGCTTTCTTT. Using reference TRBV7-2 and TRBJ1-1 for the parts outside the CDR3, the full variable domain is GAGVSQSPSNKVTEKGKDVELRCDPISGHTALYWYRQSLGQGLEFLIYFQGNSAPDKSGLPSDRFSAERTGGSVSTLTIQRTQQEDSAVYLCASSLDRPGGAFFGQGTRLTVV.